This passage covers 32 T cell receptor beta chains from one sample sequenced in a study of radiation and T cells in renal cell carcinoma. Time point denoted: blood 4 weeks post-SBRT, at nephrectomy. Treatment described: 15 Gy SBRT to primary tumor, nephrectomy 4 weeks later. Data came from immunoSEQ multiplex PCR; TCRdb stores just in-frame clones and leaves some out. The sample lists about 78,000 clones; 80% to 90% were seen once. Sequencing was performed on blood, taken from a patient whose treatment included radiotherapy and nephrectomy. The receptor set was obtained from a woman aged 70-85 years with renal cell carcinoma.

This rearrangement joins TRBV4-2 to TRBJ2-6, with a weak D call TRBD1 (5 bases). Germline CDR1 reads LGHNA; CDR2 reads YNFKEQ. This CDR3 region has 17 residues. V was pared by 1 base and J by 0 bases, with 10 bases between. The CDR3: CASSQGHGASGANVLTF. In nucleotides, the CDR3 is TGTGCCAGCAGCCAAGGACATGGGGCCTCTGGGGCCAACGTCCTGACTTTC.

The gene calls are TRBV19 and TRBJ2-7; D gene ambiguous. In germline, CDR1 is LNHDA, CDR2 SQIVND (reference sequence). This CDR3 region has 12 residues. The V end lost 3 bases, the J end lost 7 bases, and 10 bases lay between the germline ends. The CDR3 nucleotides read TGTGCCAGTAGTATGGGCCCCGGGGAGCAGTACTTC. It codes for CASSMGPGEQYF.

The chain uses TRBV18 and TRBJ1-2; 8 bases line up with TRBD1. Losses at the gene ends were 4 bases for V and 6 bases for J; bases not matched to a gene: 7. The CDR3 spans 14 residues. Germline V gene lookup returns CDR1 KGHSH and CDR2 LQKENI. CDR3: CASSLLQGDDGYTF. CDR3 coding DNA: TGTGCCAGCTCACTCTTACAGGGGGACGATGGCTACACCTTC.

V and J are TRBV5-6 and TRBJ1-5; D ambiguous. The V end was cut by 1 base, the J end by 3 bases, with 8 bases between. The CDR3 has 14 amino acids. Germline values: CDR1 SGHDT, CDR2 YYEEEE. The CDR3 reads CASSLTLHNQPQHF. The CDR3 DNA reads as TGTGCCAGCAGCTTGACCCTTCACAATCAGCCCCAGCATTTT.

A few counts support this clone. The chain is built from TRBV29-1 and TRBJ1-1, with D unclear. The CDR3 is 13 amino acids. CDR1 and CDR2 (germline): SQVTM, ANQGSEA. V lost 4 bases and J lost 0, with 9 bases in between. DNA of the CDR3: TGCAGCGTTGCAACGAATATGAACACTGAAGCTTTCTTT. Translation: CSVATNMNTEAFF.

The V and J genes are TRBV11-2 and TRBJ1-2, with D uncertain. CDR1 SGHAT and CDR2 FQNNGV come from the germline V gene. Between the trimmed V and J ends, which lost 3 bases and 4 bases, there was a span of 6 bases. This CDR3 spans 12 amino acids. CDR3 sequence: CASSFEPYGYTF. For the CDR3, the DNA is TGTGCCAGCAGCTTCGAGCCCTATGGCTACACCTTC.

This chain links TRBV5-5 with TRBJ1-2, with 10 bases fitting TRBD1. The V and J ends lost 4 bases and 8 bases, in that order; junction bases with no gene match: 11. The CDR3 contains 15 residues. CDR1 is SGHKS and CDR2 is YYEKEE in the germline V gene (reference sequence). The CDR3 region is CASSQDPGQGFGYTF. The CDR3 bases are TGTGCCAGCAGCCAGGACCCGGGACAGGGGTTCGGCTACACCTTC.

On this clone: Its ends do not fully match the called genes, so a read error is possible. The rearrangement links TRBV5-1 to TRBJ1-5; tentative D call: TRBD1 (6 bases). In germline, CDR1 is SGHRS, CDR2 YFSETQ. This CDR3 spans 15 amino acids. CDR3 bases: TGTGCCAGCAGTCAGACAGGCCTCTCCCATCAGCCCCAGCATTTT. Amino acid sequence: CASSQTGLSHQPQHF.

The chain employs TRBV19 and TRBJ2-6; the D gene is possibly TRBD2 (6 bases). From germline, CDR1 is LNHDA and CDR2 SQIVND (reference sequence). The germline V and J ends were trimmed by 6 bases and 0 bases, with 12 bases remaining between them. There are 16 residues in the CDR3. CDR3 DNA sequence: TGTGCCAGTAGAAAAGGAGGGTCCTCTGGGGCCAACGTCCTGACTTTC. Its protein product is CASRKGGSSGANVLTF.

The chain joins TRBV12-5 to TRBJ1-1; D call uncertain. Germline CDR1 is LGHNT and CDR2 is FRNRAP. V was clipped by 1 base and J by 8 bases, with 11 bases between them. CDR3 length: 13 amino acids. The CDR3 protein is CASGLERAGEAFF. The CDR3 DNA follows: TGTGCTAGTGGTTTGGAGCGGGCAGGAGAAGCTTTCTTT.

The chain carries TRBV5-4 and TRBJ1-3; D call uncertain. The CDR3 consists of 13 residues. The V gene's germline CDR1 is SGHNT and CDR2 YYREEE (reference sequence). Trimming left V 4 bases short and J 1 base short, with 6 bases between. CDR3 coding DNA: TGTGCCAGCAGCAGGTATTCTGGAAACACCATATATTTT. This gives the protein CASSRYSGNTIYF. Filled out from reference TRBV5-4 and TRBJ1-3, the complete variable domain reads ETGVTQSPTHLIKTRGQQVTLRCSSQSGHNTVSWYQQALGQGPQFIFQYYREEENGRGNFPPRFSGLQFPNYSSELNVNALELDDSALYLCASSRYSGNTIYFGEGSWLTVV.

The chain combines TRBV6-1 with TRBJ2-3; 12 bases line up with TRBD2. Trimming removed 4 bases from V and 4 bases from J; junction bases left unmatched: 3. The CDR3 is 15 residues long. Germline V gene sequence: CDR1 MNHNS, CDR2 SASEGT. The DNA for the CDR3 is TGTGCCAGCAGTGCGACTAGCGGGGGATCAGATACGCAGTATTTT. Translating it yields CASSATSGGSDTQYF.

This chain joins TRBV7-3 and TRBJ1-1; D gene uncertain. With 3 bases removed from V and 6 bases from J, the gap between germline ends came to 14 bases. The CDR3 loop spans 14 amino acids. CDR1 SGHTA and CDR2 FQGTGA come from the germline V gene. In DNA, the CDR3 is TGTGCCAGCAGCTTGACCCCGGGAATCGCTGAAGCTTTCTTT. It codes for CASSLTPGIAEAFF.

This chain connects TRBV7-9 to TRBJ2-7; 7 bases are shared with TRBD1. Germline V lookup: CDR1 SEHNR, CDR2 FQNEAQ (reference sequence). Unmatched junction bases numbered 7, after V lost 1 base and J lost 1 base. The CDR3 totals 16 residues. The CDR3 DNA follows: TGTGCCAGCAGCTTAGGGGGGACAGTCCTTTCCTACGAGCAGTACTTC. Its translation: CASSLGGTVLSYEQYF.

The rearrangement links TRBV5-1 to TRBJ1-2, with 7 positions matching TRBD1. J was trimmed by 5 bases and V by 0 bases; bases with no gene match: 7. This CDR3 spans 15 amino acids. The germline V gene encodes CDR1 SGHRS and CDR2 YFSETQ. In DNA form, the CDR3 reads TGCGCCAGCAGCTTGGCCTACAGGGGCAGGTATGGCTACACCTTC. It specifies CASSLAYRGRYGYTF.

This clone appeared a single time. The V and J genes are TRBV28 and TRBJ1-1, with D hard to call. V lost 6 bases to trimming and J lost 0 bases, with 5 bases between them. The germline V gene has CDR1 MDHEN and CDR2 SYDVKM. This CDR3 region has 12 residues. The CDR3 region is CASSTMNTEAFF. CDR3 coding DNA: TGTGCCAGCAGCACCATGAACACTGAAGCTTTCTTT.

This rearrangement joins TRBV20-1 to TRBJ2-7; D is unresolved. The germline V gene encodes CDR1 DFQATT and CDR2 SNEGSKA (reference sequence). Trimming left V 1 base short and J 6 bases short, with 7 bases between. This CDR3 is built from 11 residues. The CDR3 bases are TGCAGTGCTAGAGGGTTCGCCGAGCAGTACTTC. Translated: CSARGFAEQYF.

The chain uses TRBV7-2 and TRBJ2-4; no definite D call. The CDR3 has 14 amino acids. Germline CDR1 SGHTA, CDR2 FQGNSA. With 5 bases removed from V and 1 base from J, the gap between germline ends came to 9 bases. The DNA for the CDR3 is TGTGCCAGCAGCCTCGGAATCGCCAAAAACATTCAGTACTTC. This encodes CASSLGIAKNIQYF.

The rearrangement joins TRBV4-2 to TRBJ2-7; D ambiguous. The germline V and J ends were trimmed by 0 bases and 5 bases, with 14 bases remaining between them. From germline, CDR1 is LGHNA and CDR2 YNFKEQ. This CDR3 region has 15 residues. CDR3 sequence reads: CASSQDYRNWDEQYF. The CDR3 DNA sequence: TGTGCCAGCAGCCAAGATTATAGGAATTGGGACGAGCAGTACTTC.

This chain links TRBV5-6 with TRBJ2-3; TRBD1 aligns across 7 bases. The CDR3 spans 15 residues. V was pared by 2 bases and J by 3 bases, with 6 bases of the junction left unmatched. Germline V CDR1 and CDR2: SGHDT, YYEEEE. The CDR3 protein is CASSFVGQRTDTQYF. The DNA for the CDR3 is TGTGCCAGCAGCTTTGTGGGACAGAGAACAGATACGCAGTATTTT.

On this clone: The junction and the germline gene differ at one end; a read error may be behind it. J is TRBJ1-2 and V is TRBV19, with D possibly matching TRBD1 (5 bases). The CDR3 sequence is 13 residues long. The germline V gene encodes CDR1 LNHDA and CDR2 SQIVND (reference sequence). The CDR3 here is CASSIKWDGTIAF. CDR3 nucleotides: TGTGCCAGTAGTATAAAGTGGGACGGGACGATCGCCTTC.

The V gene is TRBV28, the J gene TRBJ2-7; 10 bases match TRBD1. V trimming: 6 bases; J trimming: 1 base; junction bases outside the gene matches: 3. Germline assignment: CDR1 MDHEN and CDR2 SYDVKM. The CDR3 has 14 residues. The CDR3 loop is CASRRTGGSYEQYF. For the CDR3, the DNA is TGTGCCAGCAGACGGACAGGGGGGTCCTACGAGCAGTACTTC.

V usage is TRBV19 and J usage is TRBJ2-1; a possible D gene is TRBD2 (6 bases). CDR3 length: 16 residues. V was trimmed by 10 bases and J by 9 bases, leaving 28 bases between them. Germline V lookup: CDR1 LNHDA, CDR2 SQIVND (reference sequence). The CDR3 coding sequence is TGTGCCACCCGAACCATTAGCGGACGTCTCGAAGGTGAGCAGTTCTTC. Translating gives CATRTISGRLEGEQFF.

The chain uses TRBV19 and TRBJ2-7, with 7 bases aligning to TRBD1. Germline lookup yields CDR1 LNHDA and CDR2 SQIVND (reference sequence). The CDR3 covers 15 residues. V lost 3 bases, J lost 2 bases, and 7 bases stayed unmatched. DNA of the CDR3: TGTGCCAGTAGTATTGAGGGGGCCAGTACCTACGAGCAGTACTTC. As protein: CASSIEGASTYEQYF.

V gene TRBV6-5 combines with J gene TRBJ2-3; a weak D match, TRBD2 (5 bases). The CDR3 is made up of 13 amino acids. CDR1 is MNHEY, CDR2 SVGAGI, per germline. CDR3 DNA: TGTGCGTCGGGGTACACTCGCACAGATACGCAGTATTTT. This encodes CASGYTRTDTQYF.

This clone came up once. In nucleotides, the CDR3 is TGTGCCAGCAGCATCCCGGGACAGGGCCCAACCTACAATGAGCAGTTCTTC. Translation gives CASSIPGQGPTYNEQFF. The chain employs TRBV7-9 and TRBJ2-1; 9 positions match TRBD1. This CDR3 is built from 17 residues. Trimming at V came to 5 bases and at J to 2 bases, leaving 10 bases not matched to a gene. Germline lookup yields CDR1 SEHNR and CDR2 FQNEAQ (reference sequence).

On this clone itself: Within the sample, other DNA sequences also encode this same CDR3. V usage is TRBV28 and J usage is TRBJ1-2, with D perhaps TRBD1 (5 bases). CDR1 is MDHEN, CDR2 SYDVKM, per germline. CDR3 length: 12 residues. Between the trimmed V and J ends, which lost 2 bases and 5 bases, there was a span of 6 bases. This CDR3 reads CASSLQGYGYTF. CDR3 coding DNA: TGTGCCAGCAGTTTACAGGGTTATGGCTACACCTTC.

The chain uses TRBV5-6 and TRBJ1-2; tentatively, D is TRBD1 (5 bases). The V end was cut by 4 bases, the J end by 0 bases, with 22 bases between. Per the germline V gene, CDR1 is SGHDT and CDR2 is YYEEEE. CDR3 length: 18 residues. CDR3 DNA: TGTGCCAGCAGCCTCCCCCGGGGGTTTTCGGGGGCTAACTATGGCTACACCTTC. Translated: CASSLPRGFSGANYGYTF.

The chain joins TRBV5-1 to TRBJ2-7; a weak D match, TRBD1 (5 bases). Between the trimmed V and J ends, which lost 6 bases and 5 bases, there was a span of 12 bases. Germline CDR1 and CDR2: SGHRS and YFSETQ. This CDR3 comprises 12 residues. The CDR3 sequence is CASKLQGHEQYF. In DNA, the CDR3 is TGCGCCAGCAAGCTCCAGGGCCACGAGCAGTACTTC. Filled out from reference TRBV5-1 and TRBJ2-7, the complete variable domain reads KAGVTQTPRYLIKTRGQQVTLSCSPISGHRSVSWYQQTPGQGLQFLFEYFSETQRNKGNFPGRFSGRQFSNSRSEMNVSTLELGDSALYLCASKLQGHEQYFGPGTRLTVT.

A remark on this clone: The sample contains more than one DNA sequence encoding this CDR3. The chain uses TRBV5-1 and TRBJ2-7; TRBD2 is a possible D gene (6 bases). There are 12 residues in the CDR3. Germline values: CDR1 SGHRS, CDR2 YFSETQ. V was shortened by 4 bases and J by 1 base, with 6 bases between the two germline ends. CDR3 nucleotides: TGCGCCAGCAGCGGGGGGTCCTACGAGCAGTACTTC. Translating it yields CASSGGSYEQYF.

Regarding this clone: The junction does not match germline at one end; this may be a read error. The rearrangement joins TRBV7-3 to TRBJ1-4; 11 positions match TRBD1. Germline assignment: CDR1 SGHTA and CDR2 FQGTGA. The CDR3 covers 11 residues. The CDR3 DNA sequence: TGTGCCAGCAGCCTCGGACAGGGGGCTCGTTTT. As protein: CASSLGQGARF.

V usage is TRBV2 and J usage is TRBJ2-7, with 10 bases lining up with TRBD1. The CDR3 length is 16 residues. Germline V CDR1 and CDR2: SNHLY, FYNNEI. Germline trimming cut 4 bases from V and 0 bases from J; bases unmatched to any gene: 6. The CDR3 DNA reads as TGTGCCAGCAGTGTTCTATGGACAGGGGGCTCCTACGAGCAGTACTTC. Its protein is CASSVLWTGGSYEQYF. Variable domain in full (rest from reference TRBV2 and TRBJ2-7): EPEVTQTPSHQVTQMGQEVILRCVPISNHLYFYWYRQILGQKVEFLVSFYNNEISEKSEIFDDQFSVERPDGSNFTLKIRSTKLEDSAMYFCASSVLWTGGSYEQYFGPGTRLTVT.